The clone carrying this T cell receptor (beta chain) has just a few counts. The antigen is undetermined. It was with a sample-barcoded 5' primer and a J-beta primer mix that a second PCR of roughly 7 to 12 cycles was run. Each CDR3 protein is one row after TCRdb ran MiXCR on the 5' RACE reads. This sample has over 1,300,000 distinct CDR3 sequences, with around 55% found just once. This record belongs to a study of blood T cells in healthy people across ages. Study findings and constraints: As naive T cell percentage varied, TCR beta diversity correlated strongly with it. Per million T cells, the diversity of TCR beta decreased roughly linearly as age advanced. Naive CD4+ cell counts and diversity both ran higher in long-lived than in aged donors.

The V gene's germline CDR1 is SQVTM and CDR2 ANQGSEA. This CDR3 spans 15 amino acids. The V and J ends lost 7 bases and 2 bases, in that order; junction bases with no gene match: 9. This clonotype was obtained from a man between 18 and 35 years old in good health. V and J are TRBV29-1 and TRBJ2-1; TRBD2 matches at 9 bases. Source material: blood. CDR3 bases: TGCAGCGGTCTGGGGATAGCGGGGGCCTACAATGAGCAGTTCTTC. Translating it yields CSGLGIAGAYNEQFF.